This T cell receptor beta chain originates from a study of tumor and adjacent non-tumor tissue in lung cancer. Study details: On average, productive TCRbeta reads reached 4 million to 4.5 million per sample.

CDR3 size: 17 residues. Germline assignment: CDR1 KGHDR and CDR2 SFDVKD. J gave up 6 bases and V 2 bases, and 8 bases lay outside the gene matches. Three rounds of nested PCR, following a modified ARM-PCR protocol, produced the TCRbeta library. One entry per CDR3 protein, called by TCRdb with MiXCR from the multiplex PCR reads. The table has 78,000 or so distinct CDR3 sequences, around 86% seen once; the top ten hold about 14%. This clonotype occurred many times. The antigen is unknown. No cell sorting was done before RNA was extracted from the tissue. Newly diagnosed lung cancer patients had thoracic surgery in China, August–late 2014, without prior chemotherapy. Study conclusions and caveats: Tumor tissue had significantly higher TCR diversity than normal lung.

This rearrangement joins TRBV24-1 to TRBJ2-1; 11 positions match TRBD2. Material: lung tumor tissue. This sequence was found in a woman aged 45-65 years with non-small cell lung cancer. The chain's CDR3 is CATSDSTLAGALNEQFF. The CDR3 nucleotides read TGTGCCACCAGTGATTCCACACTAGCGGGAGCTCTCAATGAGCAGTTCTTC.